These 24 T cell receptor beta chains were sequenced from one sample in a study of blood T cell repertoires in COVID-19. Assay: immunoSEQ multiplex PCR; the TCRdb copy retains only in-frame clones and omits some. Of 70,000 to 100,000 clones listed, roughly 89% are singletons. Sequenced: peripheral blood. These TCRs come from a woman aged 60-75 years with COVID-19, enrolled during active disease.

V gene TRBV27 combines with J gene TRBJ1-4; a weak D match, TRBD1 (6 bases). CDR3 size: 15 residues. From germline, CDR1 is MNHEY and CDR2 SMNVEV (reference sequence). Trimming removed 1 base at V and 7 bases at J, with 13 bases between. The CDR3 nucleotides read TGTGCCAGCAGTTTATTTGGGGGCTACGCTGAAAAACTGTTTTTT. Its translation is CASSLFGGYAEKLFF.

V usage is TRBV7-2 and J usage is TRBJ1-5; 10 bases are a match to TRBD1. Germline V gene lookup returns CDR1 SGHTA and CDR2 FQGNSA. With V trimmed by 3 bases and J by 9 bases, 14 bases remained unmatched. This CDR3 comprises 17 residues. In nucleotides, the CDR3 is TGTGCCAGCAGCTTCTACGGGACAGGGGTTTGGGTCGGGCCCCAGCATTTT. The encoded protein is CASSFYGTGVWVGPQHF. Filled out from reference TRBV7-2 and TRBJ1-5, the complete variable domain reads GAGVSQSPSNKVTEKGKDVELRCDPISGHTALYWYRQSLGQGLEFLIYFQGNSAPDKSGLPSDRFSAERTGGSVSTLTIQRTQQEDSAVYLCASSFYGTGVWVGPQHFGDGTRLSIL.

The count of this clone is one. The chain recombines TRBV5-1 with TRBJ2-3; TRBD2 aligns across 8 bases. There are 17 residues in the CDR3. Germline values: CDR1 SGHRS, CDR2 YFSETQ. The V segment lost 4 bases and the J segment 3 bases; nucleotides outside the gene matches: 13. CDR3 loop: CASSKGVTSGGTDTQYF. DNA of the CDR3: TGCGCCAGCAGCAAGGGGGTAACTAGCGGAGGTACAGATACGCAGTATTTT.

J is TRBJ1-2 and V is TRBV5-4; 7 bases are shared with TRBD1. The CDR3 is 17 residues long. Germline V CDR1 and CDR2: SGHNT, YYREEE (reference sequence). V gave up 0 bases and J gave up 1 base; unmatched junction bases: 9. In nucleotides, the CDR3 is TGTGCCAGCAGCTTGGGTCTCCCGGACAGGAGTAACTATGGCTACACCTTC. It is translated as CASSLGLPDRSNYGYTF.

Written as DNA, the CDR3 is TGTGCCAGCAGCGCCGGGCAAGGGCGGGGGGGCTACGAGCAGTACTTC. Residues: CASSAGQGRGGYEQYF. The chain carries TRBV7-2 and TRBJ2-7; 9 nucleotides align to TRBD2. Germline V lookup: CDR1 SGHTA, CDR2 FQGNSA. The CDR3 totals 16 residues. Trimming removed 5 bases from V and 3 bases from J; junction bases left unmatched: 11. Supplemented by reference TRBV7-2 and TRBJ2-7, the full variable domain reads GAGVSQSPSNKVTEKGKDVELRCDPISGHTALYWYRQSLGQGLEFLIYFQGNSAPDKSGLPSDRFSAERTGGSVSTLTIQRTQQEDSAVYLCASSAGQGRGGYEQYFGPGTRLTVT.

The chain carries TRBV7-8 and TRBJ1-5, with 7 bases matching TRBD1. The V segment lost 2 bases and the J segment 2 bases; nucleotides outside the gene matches: 3. Germline V CDR1 and CDR2: SGHVS, FQNEAQ. This CDR3 spans 15 amino acids. CDR3 in amino acids: CASSLNRGGNQPQHF. For the CDR3, the DNA is TGTGCCAGCAGCTTAAACAGGGGTGGCAATCAGCCCCAGCATTTT. Full variable domain (missing parts from reference TRBV7-8 and TRBJ1-5): GAGVSQSPRYKVAKRGQDVALRCDPISGHVSLFWYQQALGQGPEFLTYFQNEAQLDKSGLPSDRFFAERPEGSVSTLKIQRTQQEDSAVYLCASSLNRGGNQPQHFGDGTRLSIL.

The chain links TRBV6-5 to TRBJ2-7; 9 bases line up with TRBD2. With 6 bases clipped from V and 3 bases from J, the junction kept 6 bases outside the gene matches. Germline CDR1 and CDR2: MNHEY and SVGAGI. The CDR3 consists of 14 residues. This chain's CDR3 is CASSLAGTLYEQYF. As DNA, the CDR3 is TGTGCCAGCAGCCTAGCGGGGACACTCTACGAGCAGTACTTC.

The gene calls are TRBV5-5 and TRBJ1-4; D gene ambiguous. V was clipped by 3 bases and J by 7 bases, with 10 bases between them. This CDR3 contains 13 residues. Germline V gene data show CDR1 as SGHKS and CDR2 as YYEKEE (reference sequence). The CDR3 DNA reads TGTGCCAGCAGCTCACTGTTTGGTGAAAAACTGTTTTTT. Residues: CASSSLFGEKLFF.

This clone was seen just once. The rearrangement links TRBV3-1 (or the pseudogene TRBV3-2) to TRBJ2-2; unclear D gene. The germline V gene has CDR1 LGHDT and CDR2 YNNKEL (reference sequence). This CDR3 has 12 amino acids. V shed 7 bases and J shed 5 bases, with 8 bases lying between them. The CDR3 coding sequence is TGTGCCAGCACCAGAGGTACCGGGGAGCTGTTTTTT. Its protein is CASTRGTGELFF.

This chain links TRBV11-2 with TRBJ2-5; D unresolved. Germline V gene lookup returns CDR1 SGHAT and CDR2 FQNNGV. Trimming shortened V by 2 bases and J by 4 bases, and 11 bases separated the two germline ends. The CDR3 is 14 residues long. CDR3 in amino acids: CASSLFQRRETQYF. In DNA form, the CDR3 reads TGTGCCAGCAGCTTATTCCAGCGAAGAGAGACCCAGTACTTC.

The count of this clone is one. The chain joins TRBV6-5 to TRBJ1-6, with a tentative D call TRBD1 (5 bases). The CDR3 contains 14 residues. Trimming shortened V by 0 bases and J by 9 bases, and 9 bases separated the two germline ends. Germline CDR1 and CDR2: MNHEY and SVGAGI. This CDR3 is CASSYSRTPSPLHF. The CDR3 DNA follows: TGTGCCAGCAGTTACTCGAGGACACCTTCACCCCTCCACTTT.

J is TRBJ1-2 and V is TRBV7-2; no firm D call. Germline V gives CDR1 SGHTA, CDR2 FQGNSA. The CDR3 is 14 amino acids. Trimming cost V 1 base and J 8 bases, with 14 bases left between them. The CDR3 sequence is CASSLDRGFGGYTF. CDR3 nucleotides: TGTGCCAGCAGCTTAGACAGAGGGTTTGGGGGCTACACCTTC.

V usage is TRBV4-1 and J usage is TRBJ2-2, with D maybe TRBD1 (6 bases). V was pared by 4 bases and J by 8 bases, with 11 bases between. The length of the CDR3 is 13 residues. The V gene's germline CDR1 is MGHRA and CDR2 YSYEKL. In DNA, the CDR3 is TGCGCCAGCAGCCTATCCGGGACAGGGGAGCTGTTTTTT. Translating gives CASSLSGTGELFF.

The rearrangement uses TRBV4-3 and TRBJ1-1; D gene ambiguous. The CDR3 has 16 amino acids. With 1 base removed from V and 0 bases from J, the gap between germline ends came to 12 bases. Germline-derived CDR1 and CDR2 are LGHNA and YSLEER. Here the CDR3 reads CASSQGLNRLNTEAFF. CDR3 sequence (DNA): TGCGCCAGCAGCCAAGGCTTAAATCGGTTGAACACTGAAGCTTTCTTT.

The table lists this clone with a few counts. The rearrangement uses TRBV4-3 and TRBJ1-3, with TRBD1 matching over 10 bases. The CDR3 extends over 16 amino acids. V gave up 1 base and J gave up 4 bases; unmatched junction bases: 4. The germline V gene encodes CDR1 LGHNA and CDR2 YSLEER. The CDR3 here is CASSQGQGARGNTIYF. The DNA for the CDR3 is TGCGCCAGCAGCCAAGGACAGGGGGCGAGAGGAAACACCATATATTTT.

V is TRBV18 and J is TRBJ1-5, with D unclear. This CDR3 is 15 amino acids long. Trimming stripped 3 bases from V and 7 bases from J, with 16 bases between. Germline V gene sequence: CDR1 KGHSH, CDR2 LQKENI. The CDR3 is CASSPNEEGGQPQHF. The CDR3 DNA follows: TGTGCCAGCTCACCTAACGAAGAGGGCGGGCAGCCCCAGCATTTT.

Details on this clone: Its ends do not fully match the called genes, so a read error is possible. V usage is TRBV6-6 and J usage is TRBJ2-1; 12 bases agree with TRBD2. CDR1 is MNHNY, CDR2 SVGAGI, per germline (reference sequence). The CDR3 spans 14 residues. Here the CDR3 DNA reads TGTGCCAGCAGTCAACCGGAACTAGCGGGGGGTCAAATCTTC. Its protein product is CASSQPELAGGQIF.

This clone was picked up one time. The V and J genes are TRBV27 and TRBJ1-1; 7 bases match TRBD1. V shed 1 base and J 8 bases; nucleotides not matched to a gene: 4. The CDR3 consists of 13 residues. Germline V gene lookup returns CDR1 MNHEY and CDR2 SMNVEV (reference sequence). The CDR3 reads CASSLYRTGEAFF. The CDR3 nucleotides read TGTGCCAGCAGTTTATACCGGACAGGAGAAGCTTTCTTT.

The chain carries TRBV5-1 and TRBJ1-3; D remains ambiguous. Trimming cost V 4 bases and J 2 bases, with 10 bases left between them. Germline CDR1 and CDR2: SGHRS and YFSETQ. The CDR3 consists of 14 residues. The CDR3 reads CASSPTGAGNTIYF. As DNA, the CDR3 is TGCGCCAGCAGCCCGACGGGAGCTGGAAACACCATATATTTT. The whole variable domain, filled in from reference TRBV5-1 and TRBJ1-3, reads KAGVTQTPRYLIKTRGQQVTLSCSPISGHRSVSWYQQTPGQGLQFLFEYFSETQRNKGNFPGRFSGRQFSNSRSEMNVSTLELGDSALYLCASSPTGAGNTIYFGEGSWLTVV.

This chain connects TRBV3-1 (or the pseudogene TRBV3-2) to TRBJ1-2, with a possible D match to TRBD1 (5 bases). This CDR3 is built from 13 residues. Per the germline V gene, CDR1 is LGHDT and CDR2 is YNNKEL (reference sequence). Between the trimmed V and J ends, which lost 2 bases and 4 bases, there was a span of 8 bases. The CDR3 loop reads CASSQPGGYGYTF. The DNA of the CDR3 is TGTGCCAGCAGCCAACCGGGGGGCTATGGCTACACCTTC.

This rearrangement joins TRBV7-3 to TRBJ1-1; 7 bases align to TRBD1. Per germline, CDR1 SGHTA and CDR2 FQGTGA. The CDR3 has 15 residues. V lost 2 bases, J lost 6 bases, and 9 bases stayed unmatched. CDR3 sequence: CASSLAGGGRAEAFF. In DNA, the CDR3 is TGTGCCAGCAGCTTAGCAGGGGGAGGTCGGGCTGAAGCTTTCTTT.

The V gene is TRBV15, the J gene TRBJ1-5; D remains ambiguous. There are 19 residues in the CDR3. V lost 3 bases, J lost 0 bases, and 21 bases lay in between. Germline lookup yields CDR1 LNHNV and CDR2 YYDKDF (reference sequence). The CDR3 region has the DNA TGTGCCACCAGCAGCGGGAGACGGGGAAGCGGGGATAGCAATCAGCCCCAGCATTTT. Protein: CATSSGRRGSGDSNQPQHF.

As regards this clone: The sample holds other DNA sequences that translate to the same CDR3. This chain links TRBV12-3 or TRBV12-4 with TRBJ1-5; D is ambiguous. The ends were cut back, 3 bases at V and 5 bases at J, with 5 bases in the middle. This CDR3 comprises 12 residues. The chain's CDR3 is CASSFSDQPQHF. The CDR3 DNA reads as TGTGCCAGCAGTTTCTCGGATCAGCCCCAGCATTTT.

About this clone itself: Other nucleotide sequences in the sample specify the same CDR3. J is TRBJ1-4 and V is TRBV7-9, with 8 positions matching TRBD1. Germline values: CDR1 SEHNR, CDR2 FQNEAQ (reference sequence). With 5 bases clipped from V and 5 bases from J, the junction kept 4 bases outside the gene matches. CDR3 length equals 14 residues. This chain's CDR3 is CASSQGQGNEKLFF. The CDR3 coding sequence is TGTGCCAGCAGCCAAGGACAGGGAAATGAAAAACTGTTTTTT.